The present T cell receptor beta chain was sequenced within a study of T-cell reconstitution after alpha-beta-depleted transplantation in children. Preparing the TCRbeta library involved the use of unique molecular identifiers. TCRdb used MiXCR to reprocess the PCR reads, holding one entry per CDR3 protein. The repertoire includes 190,000 or so distinct CDR3 sequences, approximately 6.6% of them detected once, and 3% sits in the top ten. Germline assignment: CDR1 MNHEY and CDR2 SVGAGI. This CDR3 is 15 amino acids long. V dropped 1 base and J dropped 6 bases, with 12 bases sitting between them. Sequencing used PBMCs from the stem cell graft donor, obtained from the stem cell graft. The chain couples TRBV6-5 to TRBJ2-2; perhaps TRBD2 as D (5 bases). The TCR sequence derives from a human donor who donated a stem cell graft to a child with Wiskott-Aldrich syndrome. CDR3 DNA sequence: TGTGCCAGCAGTTACTTCGGAGGAGTCCCCGGGGAGCTGTTTTTT. It specifies CASSYFGGVPGELFF.